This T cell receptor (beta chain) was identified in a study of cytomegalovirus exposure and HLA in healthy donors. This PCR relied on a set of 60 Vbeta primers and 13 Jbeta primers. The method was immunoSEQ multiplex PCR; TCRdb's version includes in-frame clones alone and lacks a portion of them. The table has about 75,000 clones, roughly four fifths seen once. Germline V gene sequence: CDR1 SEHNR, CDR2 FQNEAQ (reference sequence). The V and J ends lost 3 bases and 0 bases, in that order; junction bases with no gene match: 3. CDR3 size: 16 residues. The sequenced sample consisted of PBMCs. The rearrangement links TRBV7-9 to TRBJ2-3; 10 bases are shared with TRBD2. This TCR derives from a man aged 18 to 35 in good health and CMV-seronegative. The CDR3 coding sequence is TGTGCCAGCAGCTTTCAAGCGGGGGGGAGCACAGATACGCAGTATTTT. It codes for CASSFQAGGSTDTQYF. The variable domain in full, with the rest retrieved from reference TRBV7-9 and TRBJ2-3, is DTGVSQNPRHKITKRGQNVTFRCDPISEHNRLYWYRQTLGQGPEFLTYFQNEAQLEKSRLLSDRFSAERPKGSFSTLEIQRTEQGDSAMYLCASSFQAGGSTDTQYFGPGTRLTVL.